The 4 T cell receptor beta chains below all came from one sample that was sequenced in a study of shared clonotypes between healthy human individuals. The protocol was immunoSEQ multiplex PCR, while the TCRdb copy is restricted to in-frame clones and leaves out a portion. The top ten hold 0.11% of the sample, which has 550,000 to 750,000 clones, over 95% seen once. CD45RO negativity and positive selection for CCR7 defined naive CD8 cells, a population that excluded terminally differentiated effector memory CD45RA+ cells. What was sequenced was naive CD8+ T cells sorted from blood. These receptors originate from a woman aged 25 to 45 in good health.

This clone was picked up one time. The CDR3 sequence is CASREFDRHNTGELFF. CDR3 nucleotide sequence: TGTGCCAGCAGGGAGTTCGACAGGCATAACACCGGGGAGCTGTTTTTT. V and J are TRBV25-1 and TRBJ2-2, with D possibly TRBD1 on 6 matching bases. Trimming cost V 6 bases and J 2 bases, with 16 bases left between them. The CDR3 extends over 16 amino acids. From germline, CDR1 is MGHDK and CDR2 SYGVNS.

The chain carries TRBV19 and TRBJ1-1; tentative D call: TRBD1 (5 bases). The CDR3 length is 12 residues. V was pared by 7 bases and J by 7 bases, with 13 bases between. CDR1 and CDR2 from the germline V gene are LNHDA and SQIVND (reference sequence). The CDR3 protein is CASTMIGVEAFF. The CDR3 bases are TGTGCCAGTACCATGATAGGGGTTGAAGCTTTCTTT.

The J gene is TRBJ1-1, the V gene TRBV2, with D tentatively TRBD1 (6 bases). V lost 4 bases and J lost 1, with 16 bases in between. The CDR3 length is 16 residues. Germline-derived CDR1 and CDR2 are SNHLY and FYNNEI. The CDR3 DNA reads as TGTGCCAGCAGTGTTGGGTCGCAGGGGAGGAACACTGAAGCTTTCTTT. It translates to CASSVGSQGRNTEAFF.

The gene calls are TRBV5-6 and TRBJ1-3; D is uncertain. Trimming pared 4 bases from V and 7 bases from J, leaving 15 bases between. CDR1 and CDR2 (germline): SGHDT, YYEEEE. CDR3 length equals 14 residues. CDR3 coding DNA: TGTGCCAGCAGCCTGGGAACCCTAGCGAACACCATATATTTT. Encoded protein: CASSLGTLANTIYF.